A single sample is the source of the 28 T cell receptor beta chains below, sequenced in a study of blood T cell repertoires in COVID-19. The data were produced by immunoSEQ multiplex PCR, yet TCRdb's version contains in-frame clones alone and is incomplete. The data contain more than 200,000 clones, about 80% of them seen just once; the ten biggest clones take up approximately 4.8%. The specimen sequenced was peripheral blood. The receptors were gathered from a man aged 50-60 years with active or convalescent COVID-19.

The gene calls are TRBV28 and TRBJ2-1, with 10 bases fitting TRBD2. Losses at the gene ends were 5 bases for V and 7 bases for J; bases not matched to a gene: 11. The CDR3 runs 16 residues. CDR1 MDHEN and CDR2 SYDVKM come from the germline V gene. This chain's CDR3 is CASSGEAGGLMNEQFF. DNA for the CDR3: TGTGCCAGCAGTGGCGAAGCGGGGGGGCTTATGAATGAGCAGTTCTTC.

This clone was observed a single time. The chain uses TRBV19 and TRBJ2-2; a weak D match, TRBD1 (5 bases). CDR3 size: 13 residues. Deletions cut 5 bases from V and 7 bases from J, with 11 bases between. CDR1 and CDR2 (germline): LNHDA, SQIVND (reference sequence). CDR3: CASSPQGNGELFF. Here the CDR3 DNA reads TGTGCCAGTAGTCCTCAGGGAAACGGGGAGCTGTTTTTT.

The V gene is TRBV12-3 or TRBV12-4, the J gene TRBJ1-1; TRBD1 agrees at 7 bases. V was pared by 6 bases and J by 6 bases, with 4 bases of the junction left unmatched. There are 12 residues in the CDR3. The CDR3 here is CASRTGFAEAFF. The DNA for the CDR3 is TGTGCCAGCAGGACAGGGTTTGCTGAAGCTTTCTTT.

V gene TRBV7-9 combines with J gene TRBJ1-2; 7 nucleotides line up with TRBD1. Germline trimming cut 1 base from V and 7 bases from J; bases unmatched to any gene: 6. In germline, CDR1 is SEHNR, CDR2 FQNEAQ (reference sequence). This CDR3 contains 14 residues. Here the CDR3 reads CASSLVGQPFGYTF. The CDR3 DNA is TGTGCCAGCAGCTTAGTGGGACAGCCTTTTGGCTACACCTTC.

This clone occurred many times. The V gene is TRBV28, the J gene TRBJ1-3, with TRBD1 as a possible D gene (5 bases). The germline V gene encodes CDR1 MDHEN and CDR2 SYDVKM. V lost 2 bases and J lost 8, with 13 bases in between. CDR3 length: 14 residues. In nucleotides, the CDR3 is TGTGCCAGCAGTTTAGTCGGGGGAAGAGACACCATATATTTT. Protein sequence: CASSLVGGRDTIYF.

The chain joins TRBV12-3 or TRBV12-4 to TRBJ1-5; D perhaps matches TRBD1 (6 bases). V was pared by 5 bases and J by 2 bases, with 7 bases between. This CDR3 contains 13 residues. The CDR3 loop is CASSRTGNQPQHF. The CDR3, as DNA: TGTGCCAGCAGTCGGACAGGCAATCAGCCCCAGCATTTT.

This clone was found once. V usage is TRBV30 and J usage is TRBJ1-5; 12 positions match TRBD1. CDR1 GTSNPN and CDR2 SVGIG come from the germline V gene (reference sequence). Trimming at V came to 1 base and at J to 7 bases, leaving 14 bases not matched to a gene. This CDR3 is built from 18 residues. As DNA, the CDR3 is TGTGCCTGGAGTGCCCCTCTACCGGGACAGGGGGCATCCCAGCCCCAGCATTTT. Residues: CAWSAPLPGQGASQPQHF.

The chain is built from TRBV2 and TRBJ1-5, with no clear D. Germline V gives CDR1 SNHLY, CDR2 FYNNEI. V gave up 1 base and J gave up 5 bases, with 12 bases separating them. The CDR3 totals 15 residues. In DNA form, the CDR3 reads TGTGCCAGCAGTGAAGGTCTAACGGGAGATCAGCCCCAGCATTTT. This codes for CASSEGLTGDQPQHF.

The genes are TRBV6-1 and TRBJ2-2; TRBD2 agrees at 11 bases. Losses at the gene ends were 1 base for V and 7 bases for J; bases not matched to a gene: 2. CDR1 is MNHNS and CDR2 is SASEGT in the germline V gene. The CDR3 has 15 residues. CDR3 region: CASSEVLAGGGELFF. The CDR3 DNA follows: TGTGCCAGCAGTGAAGTGCTAGCGGGGGGCGGGGAGCTGTTTTTT.

This clone was seen a few times. J is TRBJ1-2 and V is TRBV25-1; D is perhaps TRBD1 (5 bases). The V end lost 8 bases, the J end lost 8 bases, and 18 bases lay between the germline ends. Germline assignment: CDR1 MGHDK and CDR2 SYGVNS. This CDR3 contains 13 residues. In nucleotides, the CDR3 is TGTGCCAGCTGCCCAGGTGGGGCGGAAGGCTACACCTTC. Protein: CASCPGGAEGYTF.

The chain employs TRBV30 and TRBJ1-1, with D tentatively TRBD1 (6 bases). The CDR3 runs 16 residues. Trimming took 2 bases from V and 1 from J, leaving 17 bases between them. Germline V gives CDR1 GTSNPN, CDR2 SVGIG (reference sequence). The CDR3 sequence: CAWSPPDRRGNTEAFF. CDR3 DNA: TGTGCCTGGAGTCCACCGGACCGCAGGGGGAACACTGAAGCTTTCTTT.

The chain joins TRBV7-3 to TRBJ2-1; 10 positions match TRBD2. Germline V gene sequence: CDR1 SGHTA, CDR2 FQGTGA. The CDR3 consists of 16 residues. Trimming at V came to 3 bases and at J to 6 bases, leaving 8 bases not matched to a gene. The CDR3 DNA is TGTGCCAGCAGCTTCCGTGGTAGCGGGGGGCTCAATGAGCAGTTCTTC. Translation gives CASSFRGSGGLNEQFF.

The gene calls are TRBV9 and TRBJ2-3; 15 positions agree with TRBD2. CDR3 length: 17 amino acids. Germline V CDR1 and CDR2: SGDLS, YYNGEE. The V segment lost 4 bases and the J segment 4 bases; nucleotides outside the gene matches: 7. CDR3 loop: CASSPRTSGGAADTQYF. In DNA, the CDR3 is TGTGCCAGCAGCCCACGGACTAGCGGGGGGGCGGCAGATACGCAGTATTTT.

V is TRBV12-3 or TRBV12-4 and J is TRBJ1-6; D perhaps matches TRBD1 (6 bases). V was pared by 4 bases and J by 16 bases, with 14 bases between. This CDR3 has 12 residues. The CDR3 region has the DNA TGTGCCAGCAGTTCGCAGGGGCAAGGTCTCCACTTT. Its translation is CASSSQGQGLHF.

The genes are TRBV6-2 or TRBV6-3 and TRBJ2-1; 9 bases match TRBD1. There are 15 residues in the CDR3. V trimming: 0 bases; J trimming: 4 bases; junction bases outside the gene matches: 1. Germline V lookup: CDR1 MNHEY, CDR2 SVGEGT. The CDR3 loop is CASSYSTGGYNEQFF. The CDR3, as DNA: TGTGCCAGCAGTTACTCGACAGGGGGTTACAATGAGCAGTTCTTC.

This chain uses TRBV5-4 with TRBJ2-7; maybe TRBD1 (5 bases). Germline CDR1 is SGHNT and CDR2 is YYREEE (reference sequence). The CDR3 length is 13 residues. The V end lost 3 bases, the J end lost 5 bases, and 12 bases lay between the germline ends. Written as DNA, the CDR3 is TGTGCCAGCAGCTCCACGGGCAGGGACGAGCAGTACTTC. As protein: CASSSTGRDEQYF.

This chain uses TRBV15 with TRBJ2-2; a possible D gene is TRBD2 (7 bases). V lost 0 bases to trimming and J lost 7 bases, with 12 bases between them. The CDR3 consists of 15 residues. CDR1 is LNHNV, CDR2 YYDKDF, per germline (reference sequence). This CDR3 reads CATSRDLGGLGELFF. Written as DNA, the CDR3 is TGTGCCACCAGCAGAGATCTGGGGGGGCTCGGGGAGCTGTTTTTT.

The chain uses TRBV4-2 and TRBJ2-1; 7 bases are shared with TRBD2. Trimming at V came to 6 bases and at J to 0 bases, leaving 8 bases not matched to a gene. CDR1 is LGHNA, CDR2 YNFKEQ, per germline. The CDR3 runs 16 residues. The CDR3, as DNA: TGTGCCAGCAGTCCTACCGGGGGGAGCTCCTACAATGAGCAGTTCTTC. It specifies CASSPTGGSSYNEQFF.

Written as DNA, the CDR3 is TGTGCCACCAGTGGTCCCGGGACAGGGGGCACAGATACGCAGTATTTT. This gives the protein CATSGPGTGGTDTQYF. The chain recombines TRBV24-1 with TRBJ2-3; TRBD1 aligns across 10 bases. The CDR3 is 16 amino acids. V dropped 5 bases and J dropped 1; count of bases not matched to a gene: 5. The germline V gene has CDR1 KGHDR and CDR2 SFDVKD.

The chain combines TRBV11-3 with TRBJ1-1; TRBD1 might be the D (5 bases). V was clipped by 5 bases and J by 1 base, with 8 bases between them. Looked up from germline, CDR1 is SGHNT and CDR2 is YENEEA. The CDR3 loop spans 13 amino acids. The CDR3 DNA follows: TGTGCCAGCAGCGTTACAGGGAACACTGAAGCTTTCTTT. Amino acid sequence: CASSVTGNTEAFF.

For this clone: The sample carries other DNA sequences with the same CDR3. The CDR3 bases are TGCGCCAGCAGCCCCGGGACAGCCGATAATTCACCCCTCCACTTT. Protein product: CASSPGTADNSPLHF. The chain joins TRBV5-1 to TRBJ1-6, with 7 bases identical to TRBD1. The CDR3 contains 15 residues. Per germline, CDR1 SGHRS and CDR2 YFSETQ. V shed 4 bases, J shed 5 bases, and the junction held 6 bases outside the gene matches.

This chain joins TRBV5-1 and TRBJ1-1; possibly TRBD1 for D (5 bases). The CDR3 is 17 amino acids. V dropped 4 bases and J dropped 5 bases, with 24 bases sitting between them. Germline V gene data show CDR1 as SGHRS and CDR2 as YFSETQ. The CDR3 here is CASSPGAKLLGGTEAFF. CDR3 sequence (DNA): TGCGCCAGCAGCCCTGGGGCCAAATTACTTGGGGGGACTGAAGCTTTCTTT. Supplemented by reference TRBV5-1 and TRBJ1-1, the full variable domain reads KAGVTQTPRYLIKTRGQQVTLSCSPISGHRSVSWYQQTPGQGLQFLFEYFSETQRNKGNFPGRFSGRQFSNSRSEMNVSTLELGDSALYLCASSPGAKLLGGTEAFFGQGTRLTVV.

V and J are TRBV14 and TRBJ2-7; no definite D call. The CDR3 has 16 amino acids. Germline V CDR1 and CDR2: SGHDN, FVKESK. The germline V and J ends were trimmed by 3 bases and 3 bases, with 18 bases remaining between them. The CDR3 region is CASSHMEPERYYEQYF. For the CDR3, the DNA is TGTGCCAGCAGCCATATGGAACCGGAGAGATACTACGAGCAGTACTTC.

The V gene is TRBV7-3, the J gene TRBJ1-1; D gene uncertain. The germline V and J ends were trimmed by 4 bases and 1 base, with 16 bases remaining between them. This CDR3 is built from 16 residues. Germline-derived CDR1 and CDR2 are SGHTA and FQGTGA. The CDR3 nucleotides read TGTGCCAGCAGCTCCCAAGGAGGTACTAGGAACACTGAAGCTTTCTTT. Its protein product is CASSSQGGTRNTEAFF.

This clone was seen a few times. The rearrangement joins TRBV3-1 (or the pseudogene TRBV3-2) to TRBJ1-2; 7 bases agree with TRBD1. CDR1 and CDR2 (germline): LGHDT, YNNKEL (reference sequence). V shed 4 bases and J 0 bases; nucleotides not matched to a gene: 2. The CDR3 contains 14 residues. CDR3 coding DNA: TGTGCCAGCAGCCTCAGGGGGGCTAACTATGGCTACACCTTC. Encoded protein: CASSLRGANYGYTF.

The chain has TRBV29-1 and TRBJ2-3, with D maybe TRBD2 (6 bases). Germline V CDR1 and CDR2: SQVTM, ANQGSEA. Trimming took 5 bases from V and 3 from J, leaving 15 bases between them. The CDR3 has 14 residues. CDR3 DNA: TGCAGCGTTTATGGCGGGGCGGAGACAGATACGCAGTATTTT. It translates to CSVYGGAETDTQYF.

This sequence joins TRBV29-1 and TRBJ2-3, with TRBD1 matching over 9 bases. The V gene end was trimmed by 6 bases and the J gene end by 4 bases; junction bases not matched to a gene: 8. The germline CDR1 and CDR2 sequences are SQVTM and ANQGSEA. The CDR3 runs to 14 residues. In nucleotides, the CDR3 is TGCAGCGTCAATCCGGGACAGGGACCAGATACGCAGTATTTT. Residues: CSVNPGQGPDTQYF.

The rearrangement joins TRBV5-1 to TRBJ2-7, with 12 bases identical to TRBD1. CDR1 SGHRS and CDR2 YFSETQ come from the germline V gene. The CDR3 length is 16 residues. V lost 3 bases and J lost 5; bases outside the gene matches: 9. The chain's CDR3 is CASSSGQGAFDNEQYF. CDR3 DNA sequence: TGCGCCAGCAGCTCGGGACAGGGGGCTTTCGACAACGAGCAGTACTTC.